This T cell receptor (beta chain) was sequenced for a study of CD8 T cells in Susac syndrome (dated 2019 in TCRdb). Concerning the study at large: Of the Susac syndrome patients who were sequenced, about six had clinically active disease and about 8 were in clinical remission. At blood withdrawal, Susac syndrome patients were therapy-naive, treated with corticosteroids (with IVIg additionally given to some), or treated with IVIg alone. The study used repertoire sequencing to test whether antigen drove CD8+ T cell activation and differentiation in Susac syndrome. Clonality of the CD8+ T cell repertoire was compared between around eleven healthy donors, approximately 14 Susac syndrome patients and 15 multiple sclerosis patients.

From the germline V gene (reference sequence), CDR1 is DFQATT and CDR2 is SNEGSKA. The CDR3 spans 14 residues, from the cysteine through the phenylalanine. Left in the record is the CDR3 DNA by itself, 42 bases read in frame from the first base. V and J lose 1 base and 5 bases, and a span of 14 bases separates them. Peripheral blood CD8+ and CD4+ T cells from healthy donors, Susac syndrome patients and multiple sclerosis patients were profiled using high-throughput TCR beta sequencing. Susac syndrome patients met recently defined diagnostic criteria for definite or probable disease. Bulk CD8+ and CD4+ T cells were purified by magnetic negative isolation, while CD8+ TEMRA cells were enriched using FACS. Blood was drawn into EDTA tubes, processed within 24 hours, and PBMCs were isolated by density gradient centrifugation. PBMCs intended for TCR sequencing were frozen in liquid nitrogen and were later thawed in a 37 degrees C water bath. The sorted or isolated CD4+, CD8+ and CD8+ TEMRA cells reached a purity of at least 90%.

RNA was extracted using the RNeasy kit, and about 0.45 to 1 ug of the RNA was reverse transcribed with random hexamers. The immunoSEQ multiplex PCR assay, covering 54 Vbeta and 13 Jbeta segments, was used to amplify TCR beta CDR3 regions. PCR amplification bias was corrected using a synthetic template baseline for primer optimization and computational correction. The published analysis was carried out like this. Only productive sequences were kept, with reads annotated to V, D and J genes according to IMGT and analyzed in immunoSEQ Analyzer. Clonality was calculated as one minus the Shannon entropy normalized by log2 of the number of productive unique sequences. For each patient and control, public and private clones were evaluated within the 100 most prevalent clones. Clones were defined as Susac-specific if absent from the healthy and MS cohorts, from 1052 published viral clones and from other ImmuneACCESS disease sequences. TCRdb redid the processing of the public reads, applying fastp at Q25 and MiXCR, and retained in-frame beta chains. Each entry is one CDR3 protein sequence, shown with its most common DNA and genes. For this entry, the V and J calls and clone size follow TCRdb and not the study's own pipeline. The sample table holds about 130,000 distinct CDR3 sequences, of which over 90% were seen once. The top ten clones comprise about 0.18% of the sample.

Points on this clonotype: The antigen it binds to is not known. The record has no base qualities; no much larger clone is one base away.

Points the paper makes about the study in general: Approximately 17 and five Susac-specific public clones were found in the total CD8+ and CD8+ TEMRA repertoires, respectively. The TCR sequencing and HLA analysis was acknowledged to have included a relatively small number of individuals. Clonal expansion was observed in Susac syndrome CD8+ repertoires, with the highest expansion in CD8+ TEMRA cells and greater expansion in clinically active than in remitting patients.

This TCR came from a human donor with Susac syndrome. The chain uses TRBV20-1 and TRBJ2-5; TRBD1 is a weak D gene call, 5 bases matching. Material: CD8+ T cells from PBMCs. For the CDR3, the sequence is CSARARTSQETQYF. In nucleotide form, the sequence is TGCAGTGCTAGAGCTAGGACATCGCAGGAGACCCAGTACTTC.